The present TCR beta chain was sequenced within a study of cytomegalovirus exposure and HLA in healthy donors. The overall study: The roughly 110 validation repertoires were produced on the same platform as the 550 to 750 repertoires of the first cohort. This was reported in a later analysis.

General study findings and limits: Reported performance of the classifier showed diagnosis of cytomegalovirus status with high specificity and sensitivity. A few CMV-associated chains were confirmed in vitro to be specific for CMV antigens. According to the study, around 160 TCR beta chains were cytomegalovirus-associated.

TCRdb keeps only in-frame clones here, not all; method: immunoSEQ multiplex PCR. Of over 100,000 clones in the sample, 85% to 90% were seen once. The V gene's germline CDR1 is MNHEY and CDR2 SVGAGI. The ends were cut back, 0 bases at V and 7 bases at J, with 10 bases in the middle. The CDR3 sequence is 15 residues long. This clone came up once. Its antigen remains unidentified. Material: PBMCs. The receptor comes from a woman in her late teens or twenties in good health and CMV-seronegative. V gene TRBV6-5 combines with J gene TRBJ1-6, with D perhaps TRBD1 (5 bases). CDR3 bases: TGTGCCAGCAGTTACTCCTCAGGGCCCAATTCACCCCTCCACTTT. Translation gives CASSYSSGPNSPLHF.